This TCR beta chain was sequenced during a study of T cells in localized non-small cell lung cancer. The CDR3 is made up of 11 amino acids. Per germline, CDR1 GTSNPN and CDR2 SVGIG (reference sequence). V was clipped by 6 bases and J by 4 bases, with 9 bases between them. The study's findings and limits: Longer survival (overall) was linked to higher T cell density in blood. As only one tumor region underwent sequencing, heterogeneity remains possible.

TCRdb's copy holds only in-frame clones and misses some; the assay was immunoSEQ multiplex PCR. This table holds about 28,000 clones, about 86% found once. This clone came up a few times. Its antigen is unknown. Sequenced material: peripheral blood mononuclear cells, taken before any cancer treatment. This clonotype originated in a man aged 40 to 70 with stage III lung adenocarcinoma. J is TRBJ1-2 and V is TRBV30; possibly TRBD1 for D (5 bases). CDR3 region: CACQTAYGYTF. The CDR3 DNA is TGTGCCTGTCAGACAGCCTATGGCTACACCTTC. Filled out from reference TRBV30 and TRBJ1-2, the complete variable domain reads SQTIHQWPATLVQPVGSPLSLECTVEGTSNPNLYWYRQAAGRGLQLLFYSVGIGQISSEVPQNLSASRPQDRQFILSSKKLLLSDSGFYLCACQTAYGYTFGSGTRLTVV.